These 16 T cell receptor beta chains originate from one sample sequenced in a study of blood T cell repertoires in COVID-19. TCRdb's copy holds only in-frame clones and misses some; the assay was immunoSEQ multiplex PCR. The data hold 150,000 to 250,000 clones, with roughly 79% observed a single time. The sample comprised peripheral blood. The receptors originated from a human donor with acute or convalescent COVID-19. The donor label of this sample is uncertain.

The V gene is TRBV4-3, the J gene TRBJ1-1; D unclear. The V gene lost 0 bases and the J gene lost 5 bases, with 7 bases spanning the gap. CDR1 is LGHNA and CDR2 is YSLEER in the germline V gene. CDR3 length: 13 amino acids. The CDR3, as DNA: TGCGCCAGCAGCCAAGAAGGAGGGACTGAAGCTTTCTTT. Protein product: CASSQEGGTEAFF.

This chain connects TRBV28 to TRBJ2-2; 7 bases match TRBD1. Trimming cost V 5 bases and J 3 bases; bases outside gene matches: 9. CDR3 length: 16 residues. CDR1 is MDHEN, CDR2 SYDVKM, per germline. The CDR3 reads CASSTAVRGYTGELFF. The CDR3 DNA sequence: TGTGCCAGCAGTACCGCGGTCAGGGGGTACACCGGGGAGCTGTTTTTT.

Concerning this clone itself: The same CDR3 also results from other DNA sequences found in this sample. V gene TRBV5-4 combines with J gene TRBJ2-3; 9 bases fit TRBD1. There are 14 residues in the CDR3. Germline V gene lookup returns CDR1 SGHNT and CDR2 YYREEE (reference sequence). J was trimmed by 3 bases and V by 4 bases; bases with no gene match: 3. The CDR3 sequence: CASSKGQGTDTQYF. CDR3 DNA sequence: TGTGCCAGCAGCAAGGGACAGGGAACAGATACGCAGTATTTT. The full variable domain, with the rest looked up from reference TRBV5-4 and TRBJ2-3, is ETGVTQSPTHLIKTRGQQVTLRCSSQSGHNTVSWYQQALGQGPQFIFQYYREEENGRGNFPPRFSGLQFPNYSSELNVNALELDDSALYLCASSKGQGTDTQYFGPGTRLTVL.

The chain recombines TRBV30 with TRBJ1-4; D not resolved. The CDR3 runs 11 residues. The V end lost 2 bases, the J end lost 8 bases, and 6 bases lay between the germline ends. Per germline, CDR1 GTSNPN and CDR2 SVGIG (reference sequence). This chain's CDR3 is CAWSTREKLFF. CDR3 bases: TGTGCCTGGAGTACTAGAGAAAAACTGTTTTTT. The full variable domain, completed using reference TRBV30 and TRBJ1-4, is SQTIHQWPATLVQPVGSPLSLECTVEGTSNPNLYWYRQAAGRGLQLLFYSVGIGQISSEVPQNLSASRPQDRQFILSSKKLLLSDSGFYLCAWSTREKLFFGSGTQLSVL.

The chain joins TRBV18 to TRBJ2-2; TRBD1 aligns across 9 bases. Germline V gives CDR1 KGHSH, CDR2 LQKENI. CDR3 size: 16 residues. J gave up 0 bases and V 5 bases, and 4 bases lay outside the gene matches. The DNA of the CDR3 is TGTGCCAGCTCATTCCGGACAGGGGCGAACACCGGGGAGCTGTTTTTT. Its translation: CASSFRTGANTGELFF.

This CDR3 reads CASSVGPGQGGEKLFF. In nucleotides, the CDR3 is TGTGCCAGCAGCGTGGGCCCGGGACAGGGGGGCGAAAAACTGTTTTTT. V gene TRBV9 combines with J gene TRBJ1-4, with 11 bases matching TRBD1. The CDR3 has 16 residues. Losses at the gene ends were 2 bases for V and 8 bases for J; bases not matched to a gene: 8. Per the germline V gene, CDR1 is SGDLS and CDR2 is YYNGEE.

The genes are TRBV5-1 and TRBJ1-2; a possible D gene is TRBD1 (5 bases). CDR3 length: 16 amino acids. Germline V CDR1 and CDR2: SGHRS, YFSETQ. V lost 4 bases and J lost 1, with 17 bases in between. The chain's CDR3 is CASSTFPGQLNYGYTF. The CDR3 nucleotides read TGCGCCAGCAGCACCTTTCCAGGACAACTTAACTATGGCTACACCTTC.

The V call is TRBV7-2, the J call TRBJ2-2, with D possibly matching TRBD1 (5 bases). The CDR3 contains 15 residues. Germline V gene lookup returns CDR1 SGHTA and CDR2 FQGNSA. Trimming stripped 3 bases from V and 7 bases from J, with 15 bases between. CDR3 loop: CASSFTILRGGELFF. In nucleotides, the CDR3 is TGTGCCAGCAGCTTCACCATTCTAAGGGGCGGGGAGCTGTTTTTT.

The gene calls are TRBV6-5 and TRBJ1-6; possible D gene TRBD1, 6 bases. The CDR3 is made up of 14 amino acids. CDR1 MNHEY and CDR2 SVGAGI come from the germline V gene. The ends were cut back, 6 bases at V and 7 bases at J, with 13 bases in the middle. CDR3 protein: CASSDRWRNSPLHF. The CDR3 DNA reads TGTGCCAGCAGCGACAGGTGGCGGAATTCACCCCTCCACTTT.

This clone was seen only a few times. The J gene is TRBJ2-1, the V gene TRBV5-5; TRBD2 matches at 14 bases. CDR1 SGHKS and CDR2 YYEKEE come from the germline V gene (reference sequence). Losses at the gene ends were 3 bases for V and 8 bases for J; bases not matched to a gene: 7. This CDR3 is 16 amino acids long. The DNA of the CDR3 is TGTGCCAGCAGCTCCGCGGGACTAGCGGGAGTACATGAGCAGTTCTTC. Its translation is CASSSAGLAGVHEQFF. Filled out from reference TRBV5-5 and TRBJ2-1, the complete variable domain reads DAGVTQSPTHLIKTRGQQVTLRCSPISGHKSVSWYQQVLGQGPQFIFQYYEKEERGRGNFPDRFSARQFPNYSSELNVNALLLGDSALYLCASSSAGLAGVHEQFFGPGTRLTVL.

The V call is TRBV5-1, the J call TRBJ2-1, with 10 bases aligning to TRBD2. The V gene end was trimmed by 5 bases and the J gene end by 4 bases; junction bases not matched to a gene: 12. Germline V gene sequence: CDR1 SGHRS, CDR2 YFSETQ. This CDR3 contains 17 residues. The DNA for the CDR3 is TGCGCCAGCAGTGAGGATTCGGGGACTAGCGATTACAATGAGCAGTTCTTC. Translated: CASSEDSGTSDYNEQFF.

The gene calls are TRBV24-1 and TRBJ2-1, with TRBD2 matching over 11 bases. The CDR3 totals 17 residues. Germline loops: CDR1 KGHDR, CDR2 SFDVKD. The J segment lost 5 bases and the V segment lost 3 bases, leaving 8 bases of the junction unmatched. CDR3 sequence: CATSDATLAGVDNEQFF. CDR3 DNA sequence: TGTGCCACCAGTGATGCCACACTAGCGGGGGTAGACAATGAGCAGTTCTTC.

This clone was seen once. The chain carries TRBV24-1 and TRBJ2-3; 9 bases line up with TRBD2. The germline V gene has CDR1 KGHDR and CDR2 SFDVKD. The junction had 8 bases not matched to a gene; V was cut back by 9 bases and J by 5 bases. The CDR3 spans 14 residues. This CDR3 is CATSRGGAEDTQYF. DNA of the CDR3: TGTGCCACCTCCCGCGGGGGGGCAGAAGATACGCAGTATTTT.

CDR3 loop: CASSPQPVSNQPQHF. CDR3 bases: TGTGCCAGCAGCCCCCAACCGGTTAGCAATCAGCCCCAGCATTTT. The rearrangement joins TRBV6-5 to TRBJ1-5; D not certain. Trimming took 6 bases from V and 0 from J, leaving 12 bases between them. CDR1 is MNHEY, CDR2 SVGAGI, per germline. This CDR3 has 15 amino acids.

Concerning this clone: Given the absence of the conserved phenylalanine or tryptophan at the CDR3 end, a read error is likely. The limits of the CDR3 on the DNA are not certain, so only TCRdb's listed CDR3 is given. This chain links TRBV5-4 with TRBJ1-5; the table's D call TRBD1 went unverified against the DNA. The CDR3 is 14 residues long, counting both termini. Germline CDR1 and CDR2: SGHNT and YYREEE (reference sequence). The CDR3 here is CASSLAWGTGRRRG.

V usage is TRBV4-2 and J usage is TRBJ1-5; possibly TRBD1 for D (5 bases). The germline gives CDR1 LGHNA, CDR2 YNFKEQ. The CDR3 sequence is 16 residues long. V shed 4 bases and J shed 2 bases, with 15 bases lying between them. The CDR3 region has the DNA TGTGCCAGCAGCCCGGAGAAGGGGTTAGGCAATCAGCCCCAGCATTTT. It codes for CASSPEKGLGNQPQHF.